Below, 19 T cell receptor beta chains from the same sample are listed, as sequenced in a study of shared clonotypes between healthy human individuals. Assay used: immunoSEQ multiplex PCR; TCRdb lists only in-frame clones, some missing. The sample has 2 million to 2.5 million clones, 95% seen once. The sequenced sample consisted of naive CD4+ T cells sorted from blood. The subset: CD45RA+ positively selected. The receptors were sampled from a man aged 18 to 29 in good health.

This clone appeared a few times. This chain uses TRBV12-5 with TRBJ1-1; 10 bases fit TRBD1. The V segment lost 7 bases and the J segment 6 bases; nucleotides outside the gene matches: 8. Germline V gene sequence: CDR1 LGHNT, CDR2 FRNRAP. CDR3 length: 14 amino acids. CDR3 sequence reads: CASDDRGRGPEAFF. CDR3 sequence (DNA): TGTGCTAGTGATGACAGGGGGCGAGGTCCTGAAGCTTTCTTT.

The chain employs TRBV5-1 and TRBJ1-4; D is undetermined. Per germline, CDR1 SGHRS and CDR2 YFSETQ. Trimming took off 5 bases at V and 4 bases at J, with 15 bases between the two ends. This CDR3 has 15 amino acids. The CDR3 here is CASSVPVDDNEKLFF. Here the CDR3 DNA reads TGCGCCAGCAGTGTGCCAGTGGACGATAATGAAAAACTGTTTTTT. The full variable domain, completed using reference TRBV5-1 and TRBJ1-4, is KAGVTQTPRYLIKTRGQQVTLSCSPISGHRSVSWYQQTPGQGLQFLFEYFSETQRNKGNFPGRFSGRQFSNSRSEMNVSTLELGDSALYLCASSVPVDDNEKLFFGSGTQLSVL.

This chain connects TRBV7-2 to TRBJ1-4; D is unresolved. This CDR3 has 13 amino acids. With 1 base removed from V and 8 bases from J, the gap between germline ends came to 8 bases. Germline V gene data show CDR1 as SGHTA and CDR2 as FQGNSA. The CDR3 sequence is CASSLVMGEKLFF. The CDR3 region has the DNA TGTGCCAGCAGCTTAGTAATGGGAGAAAAACTGTTTTTT. The full variable domain, its missing parts supplied by reference TRBV7-2 and TRBJ1-4, is GAGVSQSPSNKVTEKGKDVELRCDPISGHTALYWYRQSLGQGLEFLIYFQGNSAPDKSGLPSDRFSAERTGGSVSTLTIQRTQQEDSAVYLCASSLVMGEKLFFGSGTQLSVL.

The CDR3 coding sequence is TGTGCCAGCAGCTTAGGATCGGTTGTTACAGATACGCAGTATTTT. This encodes CASSLGSVVTDTQYF. V and J are TRBV11-2 and TRBJ2-3, with D uncertain. This CDR3 region has 15 residues. The ends were cut back, 1 base at V and 3 bases at J, with 11 bases in the middle. The germline gives CDR1 SGHAT, CDR2 FQNNGV.

This rearrangement joins TRBV4-2 to TRBJ2-2, with a weak D call TRBD1 (6 bases). Per germline, CDR1 LGHNA and CDR2 YNFKEQ. Trimming pared 2 bases from V and 0 bases from J, leaving 10 bases between. The CDR3 totals 16 residues. Here the CDR3 reads CASSQQDSSNTGELFF. CDR3 nucleotide sequence: TGTGCCAGCAGCCAACAGGACAGCTCGAACACCGGGGAGCTGTTTTTT.

Regarding this clone: One end of the junction fails to match germline, which may point to a read error. This chain uses TRBV28 with TRBJ1-5, with D unclear. The CDR3 is made up of 16 amino acids. The V gene's germline CDR1 is MDHEN and CDR2 SYDVKM. Here the CDR3 DNA reads TGTGCCATCAGTCCACAGAAAGCTTATAGCAATCAGCCCCAGCATTTT. Protein product: CAISPQKAYSNQPQHF.

This sequence joins TRBV28 and TRBJ1-5, with D possibly being TRBD1 (5 bases). From germline, CDR1 is MDHEN and CDR2 SYDVKM. This CDR3 comprises 17 residues. The germline V and J ends were trimmed by 6 bases and 0 bases, with 18 bases remaining between them. CDR3 nucleotide sequence: TGTGCCAGCAGCCTAGGGACCGCGCGACCTAGCAATCAGCCCCAGCATTTT. Translating gives CASSLGTARPSNQPQHF.

V and J are TRBV18 and TRBJ1-4; no firm D call. There are 16 residues in the CDR3. The germline gives CDR1 KGHSH, CDR2 LQKENI. Trimming left V 1 base short and J 0 bases short, with 9 bases between. CDR3 amino acids: CASSPLGSATNEKLFF. DNA for the CDR3: TGTGCCAGCTCACCACTCGGTAGTGCAACTAATGAAAAACTGTTTTTT.

The CDR3, as DNA: TGTGCCAGCAGCTTATATTACACTGAAGCTTTCTTT. Amino acids: CASSLYYTEAFF. The V call is TRBV7-2, the J call TRBJ1-1; D unclear. Germline V gene lookup returns CDR1 SGHTA and CDR2 FQGNSA. Trimming left V 2 bases short and J 3 bases short, with 4 bases between. This CDR3 is 12 amino acids long.

In its sample, this clone was seen once. This CDR3 reads CASSLTSGTKTYEQYF. In DNA form, the CDR3 reads TGCGCCAGCAGCCTTACGTCCGGAACAAAAACCTACGAGCAGTACTTC. This chain joins TRBV5-1 and TRBJ2-7; the D is unclear. The CDR3 sequence is 16 residues long. Trimming stripped 4 bases from V and 2 bases from J, with 19 bases between. Per germline, CDR1 SGHRS and CDR2 YFSETQ.

This clone showed up many times. This rearrangement joins TRBV5-6 to TRBJ1-5; TRBD1 is a possible D gene (5 bases). The CDR3 has 17 amino acids. CDR1 and CDR2 from the germline V gene are SGHDT and YYEEEE. V was pared by 1 base and J by 0 bases, with 14 bases between. CDR3 protein: CASSLWWGGNSNQPQHF. DNA for the CDR3: TGTGCCAGCAGCTTGTGGTGGGGCGGGAATAGCAATCAGCCCCAGCATTTT.

This rearrangement joins TRBV27 to TRBJ1-2, with D maybe TRBD1 (5 bases). Germline V gene sequence: CDR1 MNHEY, CDR2 SMNVEV (reference sequence). V was pared by 2 bases and J by 7 bases, with 11 bases between. The CDR3 length is 13 residues. This CDR3 reads CASSLGGGAGYTF. In nucleotides, the CDR3 is TGTGCCAGCAGTTTAGGGGGAGGCGCTGGCTACACCTTC.

V gene TRBV30 combines with J gene TRBJ1-2; 9 bases are shared with TRBD1. The length of the CDR3 is 14 residues. V dropped 1 base and J dropped 5; count of bases not matched to a gene: 5. Germline loops: CDR1 GTSNPN, CDR2 SVGIG (reference sequence). The CDR3 nucleotides are TGTGCCTGGAGTGGGACAGGGGCAGGGTATGGCTACACCTTC. It is translated as CAWSGTGAGYGYTF.

This chain links TRBV5-5 with TRBJ2-7, with D tentatively TRBD2 (6 bases). V lost 4 bases and J lost 7, with 24 bases in between. The CDR3 has 16 amino acids. Germline CDR1 SGHKS, CDR2 YYEKEE (reference sequence). The CDR3 sequence: CASSRQVADPSREQYF. DNA for the CDR3: TGTGCCAGCAGCCGCCAAGTAGCGGACCCTAGTAGGGAGCAGTACTTC.

This sequence joins TRBV27 and TRBJ2-7; either TRBD1 or TRBD2 may supply D (5 bases each). Trimming removed 5 bases from V and 1 base from J, with 12 bases in between. Germline CDR1 MNHEY, CDR2 SMNVEV (reference sequence). The CDR3 spans 14 residues. CDR3 in amino acids: CASSPWDHSYEQYF. The CDR3 DNA sequence: TGTGCCAGCAGTCCGTGGGACCATTCCTACGAGCAGTACTTC.

The V call is TRBV6-1, the J call TRBJ2-7; D gene ambiguous. The CDR3 sequence is 11 residues long. CDR1 and CDR2 (germline): MNHNS, SASEGT. V lost 8 bases to trimming and J lost 2 bases, with 7 bases between them. CDR3 sequence reads: CASGRTYEQYF. CDR3 coding DNA: TGTGCCAGCGGCCGGACCTACGAGCAGTACTTC.

V is TRBV6-1 and J is TRBJ1-5, with TRBD1 as a possible D gene (5 bases). This CDR3 spans 12 amino acids. With 7 bases removed from V and 6 bases from J, the gap between germline ends came to 10 bases. CDR1 and CDR2 (germline): MNHNS, SASEGT. CDR3 loop: CASKRGAQPQHF. The CDR3 coding sequence is TGTGCCAGCAAGAGGGGTGCTCAGCCCCAGCATTTT.

The chain joins TRBV21-1 to TRBJ2-7; TRBD1 reflects the table's D call only, with no check against the DNA. TRBV21-1 is deemed a pseudogene. The CDR3 extends over 18 amino acids. The CDR3 reads CASSDKWGKTGPPYEQYF. The CDR3 bases are TGTGCCAGCAGCGATAAATGGGGTAAGACAGGTCCGCCCTACGAGCAGTACTTC.

The V and J genes are TRBV11-2 and TRBJ1-4, with D maybe TRBD1 (5 bases). Germline loops: CDR1 SGHAT, CDR2 FQNNGV. V was trimmed by 5 bases and J by 6 bases, leaving 19 bases between them. The CDR3 consists of 16 residues. CDR3: CASSLRMWGRDEKLFF. CDR3 bases: TGTGCCAGCAGCCTAAGAATGTGGGGACGTGATGAAAAACTGTTTTTT.